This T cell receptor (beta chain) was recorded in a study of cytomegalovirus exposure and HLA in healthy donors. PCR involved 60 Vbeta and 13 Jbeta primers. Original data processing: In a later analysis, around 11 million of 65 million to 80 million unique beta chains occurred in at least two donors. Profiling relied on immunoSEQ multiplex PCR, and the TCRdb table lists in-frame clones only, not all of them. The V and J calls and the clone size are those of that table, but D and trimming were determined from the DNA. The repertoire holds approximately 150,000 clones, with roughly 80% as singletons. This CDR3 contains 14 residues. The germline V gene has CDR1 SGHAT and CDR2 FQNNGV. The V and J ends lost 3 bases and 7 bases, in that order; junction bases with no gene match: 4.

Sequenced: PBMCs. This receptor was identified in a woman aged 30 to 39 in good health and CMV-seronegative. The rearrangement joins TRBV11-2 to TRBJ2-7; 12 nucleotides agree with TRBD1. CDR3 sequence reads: CASSLGQGAGEQYF. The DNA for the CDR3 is TGTGCCAGCAGCTTGGGACAGGGGGCGGGTGAGCAGTACTTC.